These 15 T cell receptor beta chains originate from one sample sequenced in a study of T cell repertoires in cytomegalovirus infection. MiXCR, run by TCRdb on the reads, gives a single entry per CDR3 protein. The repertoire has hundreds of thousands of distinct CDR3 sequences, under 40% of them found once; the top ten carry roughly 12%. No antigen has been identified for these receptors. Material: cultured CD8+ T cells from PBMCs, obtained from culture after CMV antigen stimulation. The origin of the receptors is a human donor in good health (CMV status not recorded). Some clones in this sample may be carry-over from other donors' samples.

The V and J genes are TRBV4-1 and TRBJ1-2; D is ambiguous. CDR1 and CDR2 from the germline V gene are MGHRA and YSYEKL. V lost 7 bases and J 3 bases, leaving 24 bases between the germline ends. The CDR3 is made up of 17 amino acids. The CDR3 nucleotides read TGCGCCAGCACCCCCGTAGACTTGGGCCTCCGGCACTATGGCTACACCTTC. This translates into CASTPVDLGLRHYGYTF.

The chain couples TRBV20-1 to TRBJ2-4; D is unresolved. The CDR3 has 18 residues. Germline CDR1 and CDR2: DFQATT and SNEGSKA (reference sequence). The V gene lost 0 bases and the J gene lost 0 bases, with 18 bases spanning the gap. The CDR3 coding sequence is TGCAGTGCTAGAGACTTTCAGCCCGTCAGAATAGCCAAAAACATTCAGTACTTC. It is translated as CSARDFQPVRIAKNIQYF.

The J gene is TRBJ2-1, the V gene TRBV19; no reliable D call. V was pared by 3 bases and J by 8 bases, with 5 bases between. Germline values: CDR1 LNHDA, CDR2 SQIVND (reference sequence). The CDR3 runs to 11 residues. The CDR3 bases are TGTGCCAGTAGTATGTCCTATGAGCAGTTCTTC. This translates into CASSMSYEQFF.

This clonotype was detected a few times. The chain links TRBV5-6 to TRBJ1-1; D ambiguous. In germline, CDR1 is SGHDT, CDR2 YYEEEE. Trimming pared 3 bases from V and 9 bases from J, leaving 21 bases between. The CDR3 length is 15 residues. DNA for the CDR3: TGTGCCAGCAGCTCCCCTTGGACGGTGAACAGTAAAGCTTTCTTT. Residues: CASSSPWTVNSKAFF.

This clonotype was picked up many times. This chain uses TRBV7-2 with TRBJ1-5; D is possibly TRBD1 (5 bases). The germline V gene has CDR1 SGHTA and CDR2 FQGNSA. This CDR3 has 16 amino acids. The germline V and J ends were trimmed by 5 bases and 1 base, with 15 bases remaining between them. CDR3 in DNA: TGTGCCAGCAGCATACAGGCTTGGGAGAGCAATCAGCCCCAGCATTTT. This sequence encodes CASSIQAWESNQPQHF.

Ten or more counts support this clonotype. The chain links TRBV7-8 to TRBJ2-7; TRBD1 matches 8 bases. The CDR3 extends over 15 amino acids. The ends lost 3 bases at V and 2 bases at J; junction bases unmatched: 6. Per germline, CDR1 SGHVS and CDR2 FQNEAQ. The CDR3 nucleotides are TGTGCCAGCAGCTTTACGGACAGGGAAACCTACGAGCAGTACGTC. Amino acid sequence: CASSFTDRETYEQYV.

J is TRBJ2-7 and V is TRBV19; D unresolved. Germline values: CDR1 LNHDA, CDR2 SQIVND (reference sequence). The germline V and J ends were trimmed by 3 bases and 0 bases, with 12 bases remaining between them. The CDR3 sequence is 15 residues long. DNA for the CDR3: TGTGCCAGTAGTATGTCTCGGCAGTACTCCTACGAGCAGTACTTC. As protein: CASSMSRQYSYEQYF.

In DNA, the CDR3 is TGTGCCAGTAATGGGCGGACGACCCCTAGGACTGAAGCTTTCTTT. Its protein is CASNGRTTPRTEAFF. This chain connects TRBV19 to TRBJ1-1; D ambiguous. V was shortened by 7 bases and J by 5 bases, with 20 bases between the two germline ends. The germline CDR1 and CDR2 sequences are LNHDA and SQIVND (reference sequence). This CDR3 contains 15 residues.

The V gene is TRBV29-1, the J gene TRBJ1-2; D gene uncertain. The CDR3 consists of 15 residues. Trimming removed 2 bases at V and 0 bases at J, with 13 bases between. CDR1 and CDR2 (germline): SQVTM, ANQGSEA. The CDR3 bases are TGCAGCGTTGAATACTCAACAGAAGCTAACTATGGCTACACCTTC. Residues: CSVEYSTEANYGYTF.

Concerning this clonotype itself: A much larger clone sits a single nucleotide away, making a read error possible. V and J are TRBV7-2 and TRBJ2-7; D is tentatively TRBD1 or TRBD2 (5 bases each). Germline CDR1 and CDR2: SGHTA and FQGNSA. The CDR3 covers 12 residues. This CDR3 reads CASSSGPLEQHF. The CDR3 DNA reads TGTGCCAGCAGCTCGGGACCTCTGGAGCAGCACTTC.

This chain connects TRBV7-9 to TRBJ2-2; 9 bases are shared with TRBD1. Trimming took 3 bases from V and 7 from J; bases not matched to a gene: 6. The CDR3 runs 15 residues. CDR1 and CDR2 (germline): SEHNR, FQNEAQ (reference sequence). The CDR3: CASSFTGQGIGELFF. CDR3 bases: TGTGCCAGCAGCTTTACCGGACAGGGGATCGGGGAGCTGTTTTTT. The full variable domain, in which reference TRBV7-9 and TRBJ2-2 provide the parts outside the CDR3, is DTGVSQNPRHKITKRGQNVTFRCDPISEHNRLYWYRQTLGQGPEFLTYFQNEAQLEKSRLLSDRFSAERPKGSFSTLEIQRTEQGDSAMYLCASSFTGQGIGELFFGEGSRLTVL.

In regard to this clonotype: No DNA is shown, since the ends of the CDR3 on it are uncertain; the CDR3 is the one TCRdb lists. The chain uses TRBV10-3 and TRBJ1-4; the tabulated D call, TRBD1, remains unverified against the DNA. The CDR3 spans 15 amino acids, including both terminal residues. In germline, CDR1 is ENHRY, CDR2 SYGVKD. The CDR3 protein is CAISEFSGPEEKLFF.

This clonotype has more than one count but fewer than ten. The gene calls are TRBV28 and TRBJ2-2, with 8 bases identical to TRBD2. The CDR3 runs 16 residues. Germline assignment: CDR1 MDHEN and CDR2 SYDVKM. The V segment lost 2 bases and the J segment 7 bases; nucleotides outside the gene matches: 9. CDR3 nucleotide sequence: TGTGCCAGCAGTTTAATCGGGGGGGCCGTACTCGGGGAGCTGTTTTTT. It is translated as CASSLIGGAVLGELFF.

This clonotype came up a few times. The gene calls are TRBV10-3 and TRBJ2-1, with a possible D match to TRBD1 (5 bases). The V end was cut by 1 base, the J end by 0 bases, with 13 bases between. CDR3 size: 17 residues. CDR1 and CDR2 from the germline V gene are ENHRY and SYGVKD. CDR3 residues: CAISELNRQDSYNEQFF. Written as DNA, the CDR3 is TGTGCCATCAGTGAGTTAAACAGGCAGGACTCCTACAATGAGCAGTTCTTC.

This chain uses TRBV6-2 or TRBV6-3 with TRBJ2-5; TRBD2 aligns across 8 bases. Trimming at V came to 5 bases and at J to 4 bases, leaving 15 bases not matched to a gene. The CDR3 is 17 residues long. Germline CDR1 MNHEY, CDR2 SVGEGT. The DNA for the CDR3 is TGTGCCAGCAGTGAAGGGCCTTGGAGCGGGGGAGGAGAGACCCAGTACTTC. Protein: CASSEGPWSGGGETQYF.